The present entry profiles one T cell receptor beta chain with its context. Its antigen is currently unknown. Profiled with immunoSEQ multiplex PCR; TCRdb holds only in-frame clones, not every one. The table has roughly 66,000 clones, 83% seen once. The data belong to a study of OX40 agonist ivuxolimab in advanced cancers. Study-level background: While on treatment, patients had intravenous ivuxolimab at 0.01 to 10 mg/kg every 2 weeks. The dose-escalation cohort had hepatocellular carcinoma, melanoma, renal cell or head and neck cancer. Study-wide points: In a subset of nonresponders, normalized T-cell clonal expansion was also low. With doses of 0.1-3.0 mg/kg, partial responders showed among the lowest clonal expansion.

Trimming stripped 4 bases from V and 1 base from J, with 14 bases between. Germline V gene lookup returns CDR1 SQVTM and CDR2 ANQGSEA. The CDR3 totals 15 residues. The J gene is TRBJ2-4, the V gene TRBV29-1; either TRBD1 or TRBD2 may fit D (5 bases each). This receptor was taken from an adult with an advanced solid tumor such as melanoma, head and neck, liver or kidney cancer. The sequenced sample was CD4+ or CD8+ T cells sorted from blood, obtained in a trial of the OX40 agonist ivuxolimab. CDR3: CSVVSGTFAKNIQYF. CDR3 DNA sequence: TGCAGCGTTGTATCCGGGACGTTCGCCAAAAACATTCAGTACTTC.